Listed below are T cell receptor beta chains from one sample, sequenced in a study of T cell repertoires in cytomegalovirus infection. These TCRs are of unknown antigen specificity. TCRdb analysed the reads with MiXCR anew, one entry per CDR3 protein. The sample lists approximately 990,000 distinct CDR3 sequences, less than 35% occurring once. The sample here was cultured CD8+ T cells from PBMCs, taken from culture after CMV antigen stimulation. The receptors come from a human donor in good health (CMV status not recorded). Some clones in this sample may be carry-over from other donors' samples. The conserved cysteine and the conserved F or W are not part of the CDR3 here. D genes are given only for firm matches.

CDR3	D	V	J
ASGLLQGEEY	.	TRBV12-5	TRBJ2-7
ASSPRVVQVYNEQF	.	TRBV7-9	TRBJ2-1
ASSLTGGRDNEQF	TRBD2	TRBV11-1	TRBJ2-1
ASKRTGRGEKLF	TRBD1	TRBV19	TRBJ1-4
ASSYSPFASGVTDTQY	TRBD2	TRBV6-5	TRBJ2-3
ANSPRGRKNQPQH	TRBD1	TRBV27	TRBJ1-5
ASSRPRTGHHQPQH	TRBD1	TRBV19	TRBJ1-5
ASHTGDRGNQPQH	TRBD1	TRBV28	TRBJ1-5
ASSASGTPVRETQY	.	TRBV2	TRBJ2-5
ASSQNGGSQETQY	.	TRBV6-1	TRBJ2-5
ASSFRPPNEQF	.	TRBV7-2	TRBJ2-1
ASWGELMNTEAF	.	TRBV6-5	TRBJ1-1
ASSLGGGPNNEQF	.	TRBV7-9	TRBJ2-1
ASSSHRGLNTGELF	TRBD1	TRBV7-6	TRBJ2-2
ASSQDLRRGHEKLF	TRBD1	TRBV4-3	TRBJ1-4
ASSDDRGINEKLF	.	TRBV2	TRBJ1-4
ASSGARLYPSTDTQY	.	TRBV7-9	TRBJ2-3
ASSLSDGLSSYEQY	.	TRBV7-9	TRBJ2-7
ASSFLRGVNTEAF	.	TRBV5-4	TRBJ1-1
ASGRQQEAF	.	TRBV12-3/TRBV12-4	TRBJ1-1
ASSFAPGAQNSPLH	.	TRBV7-2	TRBJ1-6
ASSPPLGVGLSSYEQY	.	TRBV12-3/TRBV12-4	TRBJ2-7
ASSRLGRDEAF	.	TRBV19	TRBJ1-1
ASTARDEQF	.	TRBV7-8	TRBJ2-1
ASSPDRSNNSPLH	.	TRBV7-6	TRBJ1-6
ASSLSDRETQY	.	TRBV12-3/TRBV12-4	TRBJ2-5
ASSLIPGSEQF	.	TRBV7-3	TRBJ2-1
ASSLAGSYNEQF	.	TRBV7-9	TRBJ2-1
SASGGAPGANVLT	TRBD2	TRBV20-1	TRBJ2-6
ASSISIGSNYGYT	.	TRBV19	TRBJ1-2
ASSFREDNSPLH	.	TRBV12-3/TRBV12-4	TRBJ1-6
ASKTGQSFNSNQPQH	TRBD1	TRBV6-1	TRBJ1-5
ASSQGQQNTGELF	.	TRBV11-3	TRBJ2-2
ASSYQGQSNTGELF	.	TRBV6-8	TRBJ2-2
ASSQDSGRVETQY	.	TRBV4-3	TRBJ2-5